The 22 T cell receptor beta chains below all came from one sample that was sequenced in a study of blood T cell repertoires in COVID-19. Repertoires were generated with immunoSEQ multiplex PCR, while TCRdb's copy carries only in-frame clones and drops some. Of about 130,000 clones listed, about 78% were seen once; the top ten hold 9.5% to 12%. The specimen was peripheral blood. The receptors here all came from a man aged 55 to 70 who had recovered from COVID-19.

This clone turned up a few times. This CDR3 is CASSFWLAGTDTQYF. The CDR3 DNA is TGTGCCAGTAGTTTCTGGCTAGCGGGCACAGATACGCAGTATTTT. The rearrangement joins TRBV19 to TRBJ2-3; 7 bases line up with TRBD2. The CDR3 extends over 15 amino acids. After removal of 5 bases from V and 1 base from J, the junction contained 6 bases not matched to a gene. CDR1 LNHDA and CDR2 SQIVND come from the germline V gene (reference sequence).

The chain links TRBV18 to TRBJ2-5, with D uncertain. Germline V gene sequence: CDR1 KGHSH, CDR2 LQKENI. The CDR3 length is 14 residues. Trimming stripped 6 bases from V and 1 base from J, with 12 bases between. The CDR3 region is CASSQLGTQETQYF. CDR3 coding DNA: TGTGCCAGCTCTCAGCTGGGCACCCAAGAGACCCAGTACTTC.

This sequence joins TRBV7-8 and TRBJ2-1, with 7 bases aligning to TRBD2. This CDR3 spans 15 amino acids. Germline trimming cut 6 bases from V and 8 bases from J; bases unmatched to any gene: 13. Germline V lookup: CDR1 SGHVS, CDR2 FQNEAQ. This CDR3 reads CASSYPEAGIDEQFF. CDR3 nucleotide sequence: TGTGCCAGCAGTTATCCAGAAGCGGGGATCGATGAGCAGTTCTTC.

This clone was counted a few times. The gene calls are TRBV30 and TRBJ2-2; no clear D. V lost 0 bases, J lost 0 bases, and 8 bases lay in between. The CDR3 is made up of 15 amino acids. The germline V gene has CDR1 GTSNPN and CDR2 SVGIG (reference sequence). The CDR3 protein is CAWSVEPSNTGELFF. DNA of the CDR3: TGTGCCTGGAGTGTTGAGCCTTCGAACACCGGGGAGCTGTTTTTT.

The chain recombines TRBV11-2 with TRBJ2-3; the match to TRBD2 covers 10 bases. CDR1 and CDR2 from the germline V gene are SGHAT and FQNNGV. V lost 0 bases and J lost 12; bases outside the gene matches: 3. The CDR3 sequence is 13 residues long. The CDR3 nucleotides read TGTGCCAGCAGCTTAGAGGTAGCGGGGGGCCAGTATTTT. It specifies CASSLEVAGGQYF.

The chain carries TRBV7-2 and TRBJ2-7, with 8 bases fitting TRBD2. Germline V CDR1 and CDR2: SGHTA, FQGNSA. After removal of 1 base from V and 3 bases from J, the junction contained 5 bases not matched to a gene. The CDR3 spans 15 residues. This CDR3 is CASSLGSGGYYEQYF. CDR3 bases: TGTGCCAGCAGCTTAGGCAGCGGGGGTTACTACGAGCAGTACTTC.

The V call is TRBV12-3 or TRBV12-4, the J call TRBJ1-2; D may be TRBD1 (6 bases). Between the trimmed V and J ends, which lost 2 bases and 9 bases, there was a span of 10 bases. The CDR3 is made up of 12 amino acids. In nucleotides, the CDR3 is TGTGCCAGCAGTTTAACAGGGATAAGCTACACCTTC. Its translation is CASSLTGISYTF.

This clone appeared a few times. The gene calls are TRBV6-1 and TRBJ2-7, with D perhaps TRBD1 (6 bases). Trimming left V 2 bases short and J 5 bases short, with 10 bases between. The CDR3 consists of 13 residues. CDR1 is MNHNS and CDR2 is SASEGT in the germline V gene. The chain's CDR3 is CASSETGFNEQYF. The CDR3 DNA follows: TGTGCCAGCAGTGAAACAGGGTTCAACGAGCAGTACTTC.

The chain carries TRBV19 and TRBJ1-1, with a tentative D call TRBD1 (6 bases). CDR1 LNHDA and CDR2 SQIVND come from the germline V gene (reference sequence). The CDR3 extends over 16 amino acids. The ends were cut back, 7 bases at V and 1 base at J, with 19 bases in the middle. The CDR3 loop reads CASTDILRQENTEAFF. The CDR3 bases are TGTGCCAGTACCGACATCCTGAGACAGGAGAACACTGAAGCTTTCTTT.

This sequence joins TRBV11-2 and TRBJ1-3; 7 bases agree with TRBD1. CDR3 size: 16 residues. Germline values: CDR1 SGHAT, CDR2 FQNNGV. V dropped 0 bases and J dropped 4; count of bases not matched to a gene: 6. The CDR3, as DNA: TGTGCCAGCAGCTTAGAGGAGACAGGGTCGGGAAACACCATATATTTT. This gives the protein CASSLEETGSGNTIYF.

This clone was seen just once. The chain couples TRBV11-2 to TRBJ1-1; 7 nucleotides line up with TRBD1. CDR1 SGHAT and CDR2 FQNNGV come from the germline V gene. The CDR3 runs 14 residues. Germline trimming cut 5 bases from V and 3 bases from J; bases unmatched to any gene: 6. This chain's CDR3 is CASSHAGGYTEAFF. The CDR3 DNA reads as TGTGCCAGCAGCCATGCAGGGGGGTACACTGAAGCTTTCTTT.

The chain is built from TRBV7-2 and TRBJ1-4; 10 bases agree with TRBD1. The germline V gene encodes CDR1 SGHTA and CDR2 FQGNSA. V lost 2 bases and J lost 4; bases outside the gene matches: 4. The CDR3 runs to 16 residues. CDR3 nucleotide sequence: TGTGCCAGCAGCTTAAGACAGGGGGCCAGTAATGAAAAACTGTTTTTT. Residues: CASSLRQGASNEKLFF.

The CDR3 region is CASSPSWTSMGNEQFF. In nucleotides, the CDR3 is TGCGCCAGCAGCCCATCTTGGACTAGTATGGGGAATGAGCAGTTCTTC. This sequence joins TRBV4-3 and TRBJ2-1, with 7 positions matching TRBD2. This CDR3 region has 16 residues. V lost 4 bases to trimming and J lost 7 bases; unmatched junction nucleotides: 13. Germline CDR1 is LGHNA and CDR2 is YSLEER.

This chain joins TRBV6-5 and TRBJ1-6; D remains ambiguous. V lost 2 bases and J 10 bases, leaving 15 bases between the germline ends. The CDR3 spans 15 residues. Per the germline V gene, CDR1 is MNHEY and CDR2 is SVGAGI. CDR3 sequence reads: CASSYRPREGSPLHF. CDR3 DNA sequence: TGTGCCAGCAGTTACCGCCCCCGGGAAGGATCACCCCTCCACTTT.

The chain combines TRBV6-2 or TRBV6-3 with TRBJ1-1, with D tentatively TRBD1 (5 bases). The V end was cut by 5 bases, the J end by 4 bases, with 8 bases between. There are 12 residues in the CDR3. In germline, CDR1 is MNHEY, CDR2 SVGEGT. For the CDR3, the DNA is TGTGCCAGCAGTCTTAGGGGCACTGAAGCTTTCTTT. Translating it yields CASSLRGTEAFF.

This chain joins TRBV7-2 and TRBJ1-6, with D possibly being TRBD1 (6 bases). The CDR3 length is 19 residues. V shed 3 bases and J shed 0 bases, with 18 bases lying between them. CDR1 and CDR2 from the germline V gene are SGHTA and FQGNSA. The CDR3 sequence: CASSFGFGQGSSYNSPLHF. CDR3 DNA sequence: TGTGCCAGCAGCTTTGGCTTTGGGCAGGGGAGCTCCTATAATTCACCCCTCCACTTT.

This rearrangement joins TRBV7-9 to TRBJ2-7, with TRBD1 matching 7 bases. CDR1 and CDR2 (germline): SEHNR, FQNEAQ (reference sequence). With 5 bases clipped from V and 3 bases from J, the junction kept 13 bases outside the gene matches. This CDR3 contains 16 residues. DNA of the CDR3: TGTGCCAGCAGCGATATAAACAGGGGTATAAGCTACGAGCAGTACTTC. The encoded protein is CASSDINRGISYEQYF.

This clone was recorded a few times. This chain links TRBV4-1 with TRBJ2-3; possible D gene TRBD2, 5 bases. Trimming took 0 bases from V and 6 from J, leaving 25 bases between them. Germline CDR1 and CDR2: MGHRA and YSYEKL. CDR3 length equals 19 residues. The CDR3 here is CASSQDLRDNVVTGDTQYF. DNA for the CDR3: TGCGCCAGCAGCCAAGATCTGCGCGACAATGTTGTAACGGGGGATACGCAGTATTTT.

The CDR3 DNA reads TGTGCCTGGAGCGATCCCGGACAGGGGTACACTGAAGCTTTCTTT. Residues: CAWSDPGQGYTEAFF. V is TRBV30 and J is TRBJ1-1; 9 bases fit TRBD1. Trimming took 3 bases from V and 3 from J; bases not matched to a gene: 8. CDR3 length: 15 amino acids. Germline CDR1 GTSNPN, CDR2 SVGIG (reference sequence).

The chain has TRBV5-1 and TRBJ2-3; D is possibly TRBD2 (6 bases). V was pared by 0 bases and J by 8 bases, with 22 bases between. CDR1 and CDR2 from the germline V gene are SGHRS and YFSETQ. This CDR3 is built from 17 residues. The CDR3 bases are TGCGCCAGCAGCTTGGAGGTGCGGGGATCTAGATGGGGTACGCAGTATTTT. As protein: CASSLEVRGSRWGTQYF.

V gene TRBV6-5 combines with J gene TRBJ1-2, with D possibly TRBD1 on 6 matching bases. Trimming stripped 8 bases from V and 4 bases from J, with 17 bases between. CDR3 length equals 14 residues. Germline CDR1 reads MNHEY; CDR2 reads SVGAGI. The CDR3 nucleotides read TGTGCCAGCTCGTCCGGGACAACCCTCTATGGCTACACCTTC. Protein product: CASSSGTTLYGYTF.

This rearrangement joins TRBV12-3 or TRBV12-4 to TRBJ2-5, with D maybe TRBD1 (6 bases). The V end lost 5 bases, the J end lost 4 bases, and 8 bases lay between the germline ends. The CDR3 is 12 amino acids. The chain's CDR3 is CASSQGRETQYF. CDR3 sequence (DNA): TGTGCCAGCAGTCAGGGGAGAGAGACCCAGTACTTC.